Listed below are T cell receptor beta chains from one sample, sequenced in a study of blood T cell repertoires in COVID-19. Using immunoSEQ multiplex PCR, the repertoire was profiled, and TCRdb retains in-frame clones only, with some absent. Of some 160,000 clones in the sample, 83% were seen once. Sequencing input: peripheral blood. The receptors derive from a woman older than 75 with acute or convalescent COVID-19. Both conserved end residues are part of each CDR3. Each record gives: J gene, clone size, V gene, D gene, CDR3 DNA, CDR3 protein. D genes are given only for firm matches. Some rows have no size entry. The others give once, few or many, or a class for an expanded clone.

j_call: TRBJ1-1
clone_size: .
v_call: TRBV29-1
d_call: TRBD1
cdr3_nt: TGCAGCGTTCAACAGGGGTTCACTGAAGCTTTCTTT
cdr3_aa: CSVQQGFTEAFF

j_call: TRBJ2-3
clone_size: .
v_call: TRBV5-6
d_call: .
cdr3_nt: TGTGCCAGCAGCTTACCGGGACAACTCACAGATACGCAGTATTTT
cdr3_aa: CASSLPGQLTDTQYF

j_call: TRBJ1-1
clone_size: .
v_call: TRBV5-4
d_call: TRBD1
cdr3_nt: TGTGCCAGCAGCTTGTATGTTGGGACAGGGGCTATGAACACTGAAGCTTTCTTT
cdr3_aa: CASSLYVGTGAMNTEAFF

j_call: TRBJ2-7
clone_size: .
v_call: TRBV4-3
d_call: .
cdr3_nt: TGCGCCAGCAGCCAACAAACAGGGTTCGGGGACGAGCAGTACTTC
cdr3_aa: CASSQQTGFGDEQYF

j_call: TRBJ1-2
clone_size: .
v_call: TRBV30
d_call: TRBD1
cdr3_nt: TGTGCCTGGAGTGCAGAGACAGGGTCCTATGGCTACACCTTC
cdr3_aa: CAWSAETGSYGYTF

j_call: TRBJ2-2
clone_size: .
v_call: TRBV10-3
d_call: .
cdr3_nt: TGTGCCATCAGTGAGTTTACAGATACTGGGGAGCTGTTTTTT
cdr3_aa: CAISEFTDTGELFF

j_call: TRBJ1-1
clone_size: .
v_call: TRBV7-9
d_call: TRBD1
cdr3_nt: TGTGCCAGCAGCTTAGCCATGACAGGGATATTGAACACTGAAGCTTTCTTT
cdr3_aa: CASSLAMTGILNTEAFF

j_call: TRBJ2-1
clone_size: once
v_call: TRBV5-1
d_call: .
cdr3_nt: TGCGCCAGCAGCTTTCGGGAGCGGCACAATGAGCAGTTCTTC
cdr3_aa: CASSFRERHNEQFF

j_call: TRBJ2-7
clone_size: .
v_call: TRBV7-3
d_call: TRBD1
cdr3_nt: TGTGCCAGCAGCCGACAGGGTAGGGGCGAGCAGTACTTC
cdr3_aa: CASSRQGRGEQYF

j_call: TRBJ1-4
clone_size: .
v_call: TRBV28
d_call: .
cdr3_nt: TGTGCCAGCAGTTGGGGCGGGGGGCAAGGTGAAAAACTGTTTTTT
cdr3_aa: CASSWGGGQGEKLFF

j_call: TRBJ1-4
clone_size: .
v_call: TRBV30
d_call: .
cdr3_nt: TGTGCCTGGAGCTTGACAGCCGGGAGTGAAAAACTGTTTTTT
cdr3_aa: CAWSLTAGSEKLFF

j_call: TRBJ2-7
clone_size: .
v_call: TRBV9
d_call: .
cdr3_nt: TGTGCCAGCAGCGTAAATGGGCAGACCTACGAGCAGTACTTC
cdr3_aa: CASSVNGQTYEQYF

j_call: TRBJ2-3
clone_size: .
v_call: TRBV11-3
d_call: .
cdr3_nt: TGTGCCAGCAGCTTATTCGGGACAACTAGCACAGATACGCAGTATTTT
cdr3_aa: CASSLFGTTSTDTQYF

j_call: TRBJ2-1
clone_size: .
v_call: TRBV29-1
d_call: TRBD2
cdr3_nt: TGCAGCGTTGACCCGGGACTAGCGCCCTACAATGAGCAGTTCTTC
cdr3_aa: CSVDPGLAPYNEQFF

j_call: TRBJ1-6
clone_size: .
v_call: TRBV6-2/TRBV6-3
d_call: .
cdr3_nt: TGTGCCAGCAGTAAAAGGGGGTCGGGAAATTCACCCCTCCACTTT
cdr3_aa: CASSKRGSGNSPLHF

j_call: TRBJ2-1
clone_size: .
v_call: TRBV10-3
d_call: .
cdr3_nt: TGTGCCATCAGTGAGTCCTACGGGGGGCACCAGGCCTACAATGAGCAGTTCTTC
cdr3_aa: CAISESYGGHQAYNEQFF